This T cell receptor beta chain was recorded in a study of blood T cell repertoires in COVID-19. The overall study: COVID-19 samples from acute and convalescent phases originated in the United States, Italy and Spain.

Produced via immunoSEQ multiplex PCR; TCRdb's table is partial and in-frame only. The sample carries almost 400,000 clones, roughly 86% recorded once. V was shortened by 3 bases and J by 5 bases, with 13 bases between the two germline ends. CDR1 MGHRA and CDR2 YSYEKL come from the germline V gene. This CDR3 contains 14 residues. The V gene is TRBV4-1, the J gene TRBJ1-1; tentative D call: TRBD1 (5 bases). Sequencing was done on a sample of peripheral blood. The sequence came from a woman aged 55-70 years with COVID-19, enrolled during active disease. The CDR3 DNA reads TGCGCCAGCAGCCAGGCCCGGGGGAGAACTGAAGCTTTCTTT. Protein sequence: CASSQARGRTEAFF.